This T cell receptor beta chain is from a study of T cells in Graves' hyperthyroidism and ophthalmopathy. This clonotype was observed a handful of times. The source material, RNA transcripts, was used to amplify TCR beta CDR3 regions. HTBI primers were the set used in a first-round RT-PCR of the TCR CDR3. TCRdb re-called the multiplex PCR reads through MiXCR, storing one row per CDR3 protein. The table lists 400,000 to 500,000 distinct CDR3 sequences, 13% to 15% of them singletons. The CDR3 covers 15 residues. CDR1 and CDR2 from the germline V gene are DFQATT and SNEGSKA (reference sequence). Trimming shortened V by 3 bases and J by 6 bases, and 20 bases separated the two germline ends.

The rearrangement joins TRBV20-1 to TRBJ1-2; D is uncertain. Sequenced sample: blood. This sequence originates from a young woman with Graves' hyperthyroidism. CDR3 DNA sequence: TGCAGTGCTAGGGTCTCTGGACTCCAATTGGATGGCTACACCTTC. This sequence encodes CSARVSGLQLDGYTF.